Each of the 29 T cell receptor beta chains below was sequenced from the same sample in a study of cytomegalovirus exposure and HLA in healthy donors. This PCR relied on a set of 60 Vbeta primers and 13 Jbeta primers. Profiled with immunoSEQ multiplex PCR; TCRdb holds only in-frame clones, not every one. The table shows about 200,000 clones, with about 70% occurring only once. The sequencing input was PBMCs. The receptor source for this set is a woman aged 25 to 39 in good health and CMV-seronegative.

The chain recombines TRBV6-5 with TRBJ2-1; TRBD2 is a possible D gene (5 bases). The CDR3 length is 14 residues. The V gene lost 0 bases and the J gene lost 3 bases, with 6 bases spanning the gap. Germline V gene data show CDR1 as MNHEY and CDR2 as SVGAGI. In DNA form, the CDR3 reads TGTGCCAGCAGTTACTCGGCGGGCTACAATGAGCAGTTCTTC. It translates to CASSYSAGYNEQFF.

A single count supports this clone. The CDR3 sequence: CASSLRAGGYSYEQYF. As DNA, the CDR3 is TGTGCCAGCAGCTTAAGGGCGGGGGGCTACTCCTACGAGCAGTACTTC. This chain joins TRBV11-2 and TRBJ2-7; 8 nucleotides align to TRBD2. V lost 2 bases, J lost 0 bases, and 6 bases stayed unmatched. The germline gives CDR1 SGHAT, CDR2 FQNNGV. The CDR3 runs 16 residues.

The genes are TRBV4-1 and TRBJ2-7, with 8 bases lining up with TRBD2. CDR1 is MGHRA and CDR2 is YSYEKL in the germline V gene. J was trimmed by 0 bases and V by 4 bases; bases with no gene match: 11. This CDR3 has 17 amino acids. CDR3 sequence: CASSRGFRSGGSYEQYF. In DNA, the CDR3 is TGCGCCAGCAGCCGCGGATTCAGAAGCGGGGGCTCCTACGAGCAGTACTTC.

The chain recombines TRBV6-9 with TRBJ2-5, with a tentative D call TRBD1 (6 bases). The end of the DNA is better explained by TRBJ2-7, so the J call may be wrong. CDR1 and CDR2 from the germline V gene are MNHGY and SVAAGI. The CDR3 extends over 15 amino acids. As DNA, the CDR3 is TGTGCCAGCAGTTGGGGACATTCTGCTACCTACGAGCAGTACTTC. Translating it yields CASSWGHSATYEQYF.

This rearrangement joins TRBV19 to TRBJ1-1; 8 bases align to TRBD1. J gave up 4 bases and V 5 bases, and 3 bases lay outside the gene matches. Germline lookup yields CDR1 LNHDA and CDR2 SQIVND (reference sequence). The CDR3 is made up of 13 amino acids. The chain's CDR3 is CASSPTGGTEAFF. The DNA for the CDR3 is TGTGCCAGTAGTCCTACAGGGGGCACTGAAGCTTTCTTT.

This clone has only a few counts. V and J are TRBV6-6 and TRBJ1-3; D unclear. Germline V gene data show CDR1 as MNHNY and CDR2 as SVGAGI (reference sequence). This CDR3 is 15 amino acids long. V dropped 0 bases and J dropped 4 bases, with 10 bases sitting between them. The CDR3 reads CASSYSSQRGNTIYF. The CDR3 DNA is TGTGCCAGCAGTTACTCGTCCCAGCGCGGAAACACCATATATTTT.

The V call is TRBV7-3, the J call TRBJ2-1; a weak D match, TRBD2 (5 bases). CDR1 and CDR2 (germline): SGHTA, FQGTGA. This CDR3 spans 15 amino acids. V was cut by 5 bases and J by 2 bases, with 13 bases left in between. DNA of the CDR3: TGTGCCAGCAGCCTGGCTAGCAGCCCCTACAATGAGCAGTTCTTC. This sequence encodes CASSLASSPYNEQFF.

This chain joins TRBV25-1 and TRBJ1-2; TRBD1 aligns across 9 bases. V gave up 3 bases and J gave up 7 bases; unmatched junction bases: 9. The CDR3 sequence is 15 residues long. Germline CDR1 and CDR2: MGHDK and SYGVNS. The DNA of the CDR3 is TGTGCCAGCAGTGAGCTGGGGACAGGGAGAGGTGGCTACACCTTC. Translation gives CASSELGTGRGGYTF.

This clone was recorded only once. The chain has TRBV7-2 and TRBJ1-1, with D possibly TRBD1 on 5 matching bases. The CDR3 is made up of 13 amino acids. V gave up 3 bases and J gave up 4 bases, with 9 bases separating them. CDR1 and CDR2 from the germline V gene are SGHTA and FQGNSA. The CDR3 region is CASSFGGTTEAFF. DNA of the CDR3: TGTGCCAGCAGCTTTGGGGGGACCACTGAAGCTTTCTTT. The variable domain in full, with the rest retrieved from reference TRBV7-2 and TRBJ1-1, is GAGVSQSPSNKVTEKGKDVELRCDPISGHTALYWYRQSLGQGLEFLIYFQGNSAPDKSGLPSDRFSAERTGGSVSTLTIQRTQQEDSAVYLCASSFGGTTEAFFGQGTRLTVV.

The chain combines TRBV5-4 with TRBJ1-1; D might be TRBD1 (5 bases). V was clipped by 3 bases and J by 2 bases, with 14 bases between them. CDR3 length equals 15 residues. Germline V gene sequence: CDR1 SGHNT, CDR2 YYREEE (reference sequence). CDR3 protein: CASSWGVGFNTEAFF. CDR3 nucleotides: TGTGCCAGCAGCTGGGGGGTGGGGTTTAACACTGAAGCTTTCTTT. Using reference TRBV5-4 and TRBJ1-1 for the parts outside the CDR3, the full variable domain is ETGVTQSPTHLIKTRGQQVTLRCSSQSGHNTVSWYQQALGQGPQFIFQYYREEENGRGNFPPRFSGLQFPNYSSELNVNALELDDSALYLCASSWGVGFNTEAFFGQGTRLTVV.

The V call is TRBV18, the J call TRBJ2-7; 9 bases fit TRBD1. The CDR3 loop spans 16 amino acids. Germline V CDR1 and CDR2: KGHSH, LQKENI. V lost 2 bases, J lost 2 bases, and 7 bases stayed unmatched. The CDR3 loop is CASSPSPGQGPYEQYF. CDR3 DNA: TGTGCCAGCTCACCAAGCCCGGGACAGGGTCCCTACGAGCAGTACTTC.

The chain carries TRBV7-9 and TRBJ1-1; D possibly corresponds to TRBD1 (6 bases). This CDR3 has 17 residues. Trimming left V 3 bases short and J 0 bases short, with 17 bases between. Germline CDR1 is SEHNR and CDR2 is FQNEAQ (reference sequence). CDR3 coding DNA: TGTGCCAGCAGCTTTCGGCCGACAGGTGAAATGAACACTGAAGCTTTCTTT. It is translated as CASSFRPTGEMNTEAFF.

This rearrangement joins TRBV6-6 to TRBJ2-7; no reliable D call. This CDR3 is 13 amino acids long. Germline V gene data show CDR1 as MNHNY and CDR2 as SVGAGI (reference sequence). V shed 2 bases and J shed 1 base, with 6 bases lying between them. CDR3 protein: CASSYIRSYEQYF. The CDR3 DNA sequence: TGTGCCAGCAGTTACATCCGTTCCTACGAGCAGTACTTC.

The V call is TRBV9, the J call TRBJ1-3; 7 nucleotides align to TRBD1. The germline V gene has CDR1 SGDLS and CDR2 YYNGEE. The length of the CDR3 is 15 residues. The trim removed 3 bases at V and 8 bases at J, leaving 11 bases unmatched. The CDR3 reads CASSDRQGPLDTIYF. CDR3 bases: TGTGCCAGCAGCGACCGACAGGGACCTTTGGACACCATATATTTT. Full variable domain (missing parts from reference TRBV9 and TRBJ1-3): DSGVTQTPKHLITATGQRVTLRCSPRSGDLSVYWYQQSLDQGLQFLIQYYNGEERAKGNILERFSAQQFPDLHSELNLSSLELGDSALYFCASSDRQGPLDTIYFGEGSWLTVV.

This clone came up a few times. This CDR3 reads CASSQDQTGPNEKLFF. In DNA, the CDR3 is TGCGCCAGCAGCCAAGATCAAACAGGGCCCAATGAAAAACTGTTTTTT. The V and J genes are TRBV4-3 and TRBJ1-4, with D maybe TRBD1 (6 bases). Germline V gene sequence: CDR1 LGHNA, CDR2 YSLEER. CDR3 length: 16 amino acids. V lost 0 bases to trimming and J lost 5 bases, with 13 bases between them.

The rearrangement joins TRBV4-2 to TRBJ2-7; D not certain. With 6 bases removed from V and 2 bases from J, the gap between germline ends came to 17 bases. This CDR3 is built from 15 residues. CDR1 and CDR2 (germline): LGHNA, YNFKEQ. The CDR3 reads CASRASPTNAYEQYF. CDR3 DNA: TGTGCCAGCAGAGCAAGTCCAACTAATGCCTACGAGCAGTACTTC.

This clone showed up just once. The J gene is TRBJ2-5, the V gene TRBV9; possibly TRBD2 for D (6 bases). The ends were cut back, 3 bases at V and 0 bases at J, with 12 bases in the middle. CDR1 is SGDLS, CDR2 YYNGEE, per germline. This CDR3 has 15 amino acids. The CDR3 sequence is CASSAGTAYQETQYF. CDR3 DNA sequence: TGTGCCAGCAGCGCGGGGACTGCCTACCAAGAGACCCAGTACTTC.

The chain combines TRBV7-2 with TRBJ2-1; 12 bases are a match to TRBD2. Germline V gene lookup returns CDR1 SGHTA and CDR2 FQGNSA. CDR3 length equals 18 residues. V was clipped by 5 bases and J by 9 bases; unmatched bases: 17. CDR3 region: CASSARTSGAPFLREQFF. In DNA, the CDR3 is TGTGCCAGCAGCGCGCGGACTAGCGGGGCCCCGTTCCTCCGTGAGCAGTTCTTC.

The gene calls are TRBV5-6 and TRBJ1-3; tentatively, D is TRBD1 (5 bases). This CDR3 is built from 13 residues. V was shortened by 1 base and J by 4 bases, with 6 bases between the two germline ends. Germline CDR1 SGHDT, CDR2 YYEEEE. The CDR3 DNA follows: TGTGCCAGCAGCTTGTCAGGGGGAAACACCATATATTTT. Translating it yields CASSLSGGNTIYF.

Here the CDR3 reads CASSVGRAGEETQYF. CDR3 in DNA: TGTGCCAGCAGCGTAGGTAGGGCGGGGGAAGAGACCCAGTACTTC. V usage is TRBV9 and J usage is TRBJ2-5; TRBD2 matches at 7 bases. This CDR3 comprises 15 residues. With V trimmed by 0 bases and J by 3 bases, 5 bases remained unmatched. Germline V gene sequence: CDR1 SGDLS, CDR2 YYNGEE. Full variable domain (rest looked up from reference TRBV9 and TRBJ2-5): DSGVTQTPKHLITATGQRVTLRCSPRSGDLSVYWYQQSLDQGLQFLIQYYNGEERAKGNILERFSAQQFPDLHSELNLSSLELGDSALYFCASSVGRAGEETQYFGPGTRLLVL.

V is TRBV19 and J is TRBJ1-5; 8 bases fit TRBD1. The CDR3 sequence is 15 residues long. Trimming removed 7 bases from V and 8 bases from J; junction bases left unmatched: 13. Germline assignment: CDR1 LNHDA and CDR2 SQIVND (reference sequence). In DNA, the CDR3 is TGTGCCAGTAACACTCCTCCGGACAGGGCAAAGCCCCAGCATTTT. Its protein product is CASNTPPDRAKPQHF.

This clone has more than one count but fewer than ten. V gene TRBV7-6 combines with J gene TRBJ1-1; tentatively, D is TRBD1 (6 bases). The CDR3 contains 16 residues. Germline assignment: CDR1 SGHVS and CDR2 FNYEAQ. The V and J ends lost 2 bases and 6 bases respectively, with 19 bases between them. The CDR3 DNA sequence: TGTGCCAGCAGCTTAACCAGGGGCTCCCTTAGGTCTGAAGCTTTCTTT. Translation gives CASSLTRGSLRSEAFF.

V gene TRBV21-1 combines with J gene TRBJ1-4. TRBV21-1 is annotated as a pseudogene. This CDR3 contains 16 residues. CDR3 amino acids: CASSKARKDSNEKLFF. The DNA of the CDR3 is TGTGCCAGCAGCAAAGCGCGTAAAGATTCGAATGAAAAACTGTTTTTT.

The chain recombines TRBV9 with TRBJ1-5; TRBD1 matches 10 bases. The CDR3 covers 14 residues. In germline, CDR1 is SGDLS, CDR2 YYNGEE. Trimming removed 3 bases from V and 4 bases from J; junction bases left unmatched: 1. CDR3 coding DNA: TGTGCCAGCAGCGGACAGGGGGCTAATCAGCCCCAGCATTTT. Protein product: CASSGQGANQPQHF.

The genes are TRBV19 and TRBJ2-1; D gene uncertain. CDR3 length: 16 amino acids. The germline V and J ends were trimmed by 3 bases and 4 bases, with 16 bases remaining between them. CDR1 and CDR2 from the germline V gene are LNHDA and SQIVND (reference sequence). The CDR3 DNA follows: TGTGCCAGTAGTATGGTCCTAGGAACGCGATACAATGAGCAGTTCTTC. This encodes CASSMVLGTRYNEQFF. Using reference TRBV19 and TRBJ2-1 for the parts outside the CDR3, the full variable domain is DGGITQSPKYLFRKEGQNVTLSCEQNLNHDAMYWYRQDPGQGLRLIYYSQIVNDFQKGDIAEGYSVSREKKESFPLTVTSAQKNPTAFYLCASSMVLGTRYNEQFFGPGTRLTVL.

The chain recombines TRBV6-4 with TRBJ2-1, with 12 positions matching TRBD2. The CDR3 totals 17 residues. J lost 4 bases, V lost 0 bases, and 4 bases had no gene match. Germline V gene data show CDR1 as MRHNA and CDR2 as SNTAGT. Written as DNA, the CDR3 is TGTGCCAGCAGTGACTCGACTAGCGGGGGCCATTACAATGAGCAGTTCTTC. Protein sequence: CASSDSTSGGHYNEQFF.

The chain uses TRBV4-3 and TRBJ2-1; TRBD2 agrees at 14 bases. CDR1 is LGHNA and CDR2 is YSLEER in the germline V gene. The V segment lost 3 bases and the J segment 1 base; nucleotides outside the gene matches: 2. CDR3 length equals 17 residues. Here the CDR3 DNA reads TGCGCCAGCAGCCACAGACTAGCGGGAGGGTCCTACAATGAGCAGTTCTTC. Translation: CASSHRLAGGSYNEQFF.

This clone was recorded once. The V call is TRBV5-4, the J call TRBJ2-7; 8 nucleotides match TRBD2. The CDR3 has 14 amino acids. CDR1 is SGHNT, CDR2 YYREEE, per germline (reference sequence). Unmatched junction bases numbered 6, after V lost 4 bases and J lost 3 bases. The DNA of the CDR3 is TGTGCCAGCAGCGCGGGGGGAAAAGGCTACGAGCAGTACTTC. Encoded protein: CASSAGGKGYEQYF.

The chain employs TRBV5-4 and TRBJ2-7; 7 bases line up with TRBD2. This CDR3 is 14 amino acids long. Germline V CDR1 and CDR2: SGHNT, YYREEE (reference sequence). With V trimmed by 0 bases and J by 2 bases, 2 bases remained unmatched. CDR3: CASSLGTRTYEQYF. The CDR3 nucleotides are TGTGCCAGCAGCTTGGGGACTAGAACCTACGAGCAGTACTTC.